This T cell receptor (beta chain) originates from a study of cytomegalovirus exposure and HLA in healthy donors. The overall study: Around 79 million unique TCRs, all from HLA-typed donors, were included in an early release of the data. Caucasian-associated ancestry cluster membership applied to about four fifths of several hundred genotyped donors.

PCR amplification relied on 60 Vbeta primers (plus 13 Jbeta primers). Sequenced by immunoSEQ multiplex PCR; TCRdb stores in-frame clones only, minus some. In the table there are over 150,000 clones, roughly 84% of which are singletons. CDR3 length: 15 residues. V was clipped by 5 bases and J by 4 bases; unmatched bases: 8. CDR1 is WSHSY, CDR2 SAAADI, per germline. With respect to this clone: Its antigen is undetermined.

Broader study findings: Presence/absence results assume similar sequencing depth per donor, which may not hold.

This sequence originates from a boy younger than 10 in good health and CMV-seronegative. The J gene is TRBJ2-7, the V gene TRBV10-2; 10 positions agree with TRBD1. The sequencing sample was made of PBMCs. Here the CDR3 DNA reads TGCGCCAGCAGTAAGGGACAGGGGCCACTATACGAGCAGTACTTC. Residues: CASSKGQGPLYEQYF.